This T cell receptor beta chain was captured by sequencing in a study of blood T cell repertoires in COVID-19. As for the study in general: COVID-19 samples collected from the United States, Italy and Spain covered acute and convalescent phases.

Using immunoSEQ multiplex PCR, the repertoire was profiled, and TCRdb retains in-frame clones only, with some absent. The profile covers some 120,000 clones, with around 83% appearing a single time and about 5.4% taken by the ten largest. Sequenced: peripheral blood. This receptor was obtained from an elderly man with active or convalescent COVID-19.

The DNA for the CDR3 is TGCGCCAGCAGCCAAGGGGTAGGGGGCGGTGAAAAACTGTTTTTT. Amino acid sequence: CASSQGVGGGEKLFF. The chain joins TRBV4-1 to TRBJ1-4; 7 nucleotides line up with TRBD1. The germline V gene has CDR1 MGHRA and CDR2 YSYEKL. The CDR3 is 15 residues long. The trim removed 1 base at V and 7 bases at J, leaving 6 bases unmatched.